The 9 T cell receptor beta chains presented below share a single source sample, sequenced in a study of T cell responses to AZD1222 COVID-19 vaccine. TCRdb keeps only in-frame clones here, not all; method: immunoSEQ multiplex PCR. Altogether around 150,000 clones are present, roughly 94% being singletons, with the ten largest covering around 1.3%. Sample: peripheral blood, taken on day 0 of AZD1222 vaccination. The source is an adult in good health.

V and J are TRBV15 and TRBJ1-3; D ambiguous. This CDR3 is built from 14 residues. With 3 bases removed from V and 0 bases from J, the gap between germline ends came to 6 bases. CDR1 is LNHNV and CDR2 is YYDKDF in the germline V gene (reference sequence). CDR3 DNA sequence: TGTGCCACCAGCAGGGGCCACTCTGGAAACACCATATATTTT. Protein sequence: CATSRGHSGNTIYF.

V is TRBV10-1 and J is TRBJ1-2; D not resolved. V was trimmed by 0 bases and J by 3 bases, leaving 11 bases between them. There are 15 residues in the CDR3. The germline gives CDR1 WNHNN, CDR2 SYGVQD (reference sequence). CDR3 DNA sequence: TGCGCCAGCAGTGAGTCGAAAGAAAAGGACTATGGCTACACCTTC. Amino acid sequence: CASSESKEKDYGYTF.

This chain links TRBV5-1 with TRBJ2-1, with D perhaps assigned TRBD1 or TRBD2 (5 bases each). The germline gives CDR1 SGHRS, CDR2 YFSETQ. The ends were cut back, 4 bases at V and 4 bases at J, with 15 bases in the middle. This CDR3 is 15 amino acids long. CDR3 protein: CASSHVGDPYNEQFF. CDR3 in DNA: TGCGCCAGCAGCCATGTGGGGGACCCGTACAATGAGCAGTTCTTC.

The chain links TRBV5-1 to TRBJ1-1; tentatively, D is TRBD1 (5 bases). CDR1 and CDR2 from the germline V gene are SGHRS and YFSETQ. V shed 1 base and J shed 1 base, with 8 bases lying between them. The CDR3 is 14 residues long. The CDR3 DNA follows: TGCGCCAGCAGCTTGCAAGGGGCGAACACTGAAGCTTTCTTT. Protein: CASSLQGANTEAFF.

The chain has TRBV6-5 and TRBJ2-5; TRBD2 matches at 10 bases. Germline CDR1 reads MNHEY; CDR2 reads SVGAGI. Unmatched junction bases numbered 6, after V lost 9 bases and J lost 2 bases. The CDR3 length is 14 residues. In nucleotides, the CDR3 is TGTGCCAGTGGTCGGACTAGCGGACAAGAGACCCAGTACTTC. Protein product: CASGRTSGQETQYF.

The CDR3, as DNA: TGTGCCAGCAGCGCACAGACAGGGGACTCTGGAAACACCATATATTTT. It codes for CASSAQTGDSGNTIYF. V gene TRBV7-9 combines with J gene TRBJ1-3, with 8 bases identical to TRBD1. Germline trimming cut 5 bases from V and 0 bases from J; bases unmatched to any gene: 6. Germline V gene sequence: CDR1 SEHNR, CDR2 FQNEAQ (reference sequence). The length of the CDR3 is 16 residues.

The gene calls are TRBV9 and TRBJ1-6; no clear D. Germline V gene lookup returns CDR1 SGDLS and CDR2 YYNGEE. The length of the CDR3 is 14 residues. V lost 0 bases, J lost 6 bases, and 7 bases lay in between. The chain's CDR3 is CASSVAPGNSPLHF. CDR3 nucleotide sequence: TGTGCCAGCAGCGTAGCTCCGGGTAATTCACCCCTCCACTTT.

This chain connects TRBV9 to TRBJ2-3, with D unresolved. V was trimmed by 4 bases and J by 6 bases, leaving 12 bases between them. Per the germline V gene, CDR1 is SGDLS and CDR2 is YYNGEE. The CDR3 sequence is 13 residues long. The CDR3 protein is CASSPVLTDTQYF. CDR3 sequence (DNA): TGTGCCAGCAGCCCCGTTCTAACCGATACGCAGTATTTT. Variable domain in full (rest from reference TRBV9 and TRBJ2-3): DSGVTQTPKHLITATGQRVTLRCSPRSGDLSVYWYQQSLDQGLQFLIQYYNGEERAKGNILERFSAQQFPDLHSELNLSSLELGDSALYFCASSPVLTDTQYFGPGTRLTVL.

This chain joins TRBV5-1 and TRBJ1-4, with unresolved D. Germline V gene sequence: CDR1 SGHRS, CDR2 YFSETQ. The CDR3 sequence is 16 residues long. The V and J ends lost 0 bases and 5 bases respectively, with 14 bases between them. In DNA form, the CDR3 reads TGCGCCAGCAGCTTGGCCGCGAACTCGGAAAATGAAAAACTGTTTTTT. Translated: CASSLAANSENEKLFF.